This entry lists 19 T cell receptor beta chains sequenced from one sample in a study of cytomegalovirus exposure and HLA in healthy donors. The PCR was carried out with 60 Vbeta primers and 13 Jbeta primers. The table came from immunoSEQ multiplex PCR; TCRdb's copy has only in-frame clones and leaves some out. The sample includes 150,000 to 200,000 clones, 80% to 85% of them seen just once. Material for sequencing was PBMCs. The receptors were gathered from a woman in her late teens or twenties in good health and CMV-seronegative.

This clone was observed a single time. This chain connects TRBV5-8 to TRBJ2-1, with a tentative D call TRBD2 (5 bases). Germline CDR1 reads SGHTS; CDR2 reads YDEGEE. V lost 2 bases and J lost 9, with 6 bases in between. This CDR3 is built from 11 residues. The CDR3 reads CASSLGSEQFF. CDR3 DNA sequence: TGTGCCAGCAGCTTAGGGAGTGAGCAGTTCTTC.

V gene TRBV27 combines with J gene TRBJ2-1; 9 bases align to TRBD2. The CDR3 is 17 residues long. V dropped 2 bases and J dropped 0; count of bases not matched to a gene: 5. Germline lookup yields CDR1 MNHEY and CDR2 SMNVEV (reference sequence). DNA of the CDR3: TGTGCCAGCAGTTTAACCTTAGCGGGGGCCTCCTACAATGAGCAGTTCTTC. Translation gives CASSLTLAGASYNEQFF.

This chain uses TRBV19 with TRBJ1-2; 8 bases match TRBD1. V shed 7 bases and J 5 bases; nucleotides not matched to a gene: 12. The length of the CDR3 is 15 residues. Germline CDR1 LNHDA, CDR2 SQIVND (reference sequence). The CDR3 sequence: CASMDRATGGYGYTF. The CDR3 nucleotides read TGTGCCAGTATGGACAGGGCTACCGGGGGATATGGCTACACCTTC.

The chain links TRBV2 to TRBJ1-5, with D uncertain. Per the germline V gene, CDR1 is SNHLY and CDR2 is FYNNEI. This CDR3 is built from 15 residues. Trimming pared 7 bases from V and 4 bases from J, leaving 17 bases between. Here the CDR3 reads CASILGGGPNQPQHF. For the CDR3, the DNA is TGTGCCAGCATTCTAGGAGGAGGGCCTAATCAGCCCCAGCATTTT.

The chain is built from TRBV23-1 and TRBJ1-1; D might be TRBD1 (5 bases). TRBV23-1 is reported as an ORF; its role is uncertain. This CDR3 has 14 residues. V lost 4 bases to trimming and J lost 0 bases, with 9 bases between them. The CDR3 DNA is TGCGCCAGCAGTCCTCAGACAGTGAACACTGAAGCTTTCTTT. This codes for CASSPQTVNTEAFF.

This chain connects TRBV28 to TRBJ1-3; unclear D gene. The length of the CDR3 is 15 residues. V dropped 1 base and J dropped 4 bases, with 11 bases sitting between them. Germline lookup yields CDR1 MDHEN and CDR2 SYDVKM. CDR3 sequence reads: CASSLLRASGNTIYF. The DNA of the CDR3 is TGTGCCAGCAGTTTATTGAGGGCATCCGGAAACACCATATATTTT.

This chain links TRBV6-1 with TRBJ1-5; D is possibly TRBD1 (5 bases). Per the germline V gene, CDR1 is MNHNS and CDR2 is SASEGT. Trimming left V 8 bases short and J 4 bases short, with 9 bases between. The CDR3 is 12 amino acids. CDR3 coding DNA: TGTGCCAGCGGACAAGCTAATCAGCCCCAGCATTTT. Translation: CASGQANQPQHF.

This clone was seen more than once but under ten times. The genes are TRBV2 and TRBJ1-5, with TRBD1 identical over 10 bases. The CDR3 runs to 14 residues. Trimming at V came to 4 bases and at J to 7 bases, leaving 4 bases not matched to a gene. CDR1 and CDR2 from the germline V gene are SNHLY and FYNNEI. The CDR3 sequence is CASSVGQGLQPQHF. In DNA form, the CDR3 reads TGTGCCAGCAGTGTGGGACAGGGGCTCCAGCCCCAGCATTTT.

V is TRBV6-6 and J is TRBJ2-3; D may be TRBD1 (6 bases). The CDR3 covers 13 residues. Germline lookup yields CDR1 MNHNY and CDR2 SVGAGI (reference sequence). The V and J ends lost 2 bases and 5 bases respectively, with 8 bases between them. CDR3 protein: CASSYTQGDTQYF. The CDR3 region has the DNA TGTGCCAGCAGTTACACACAGGGAGATACGCAGTATTTT.

The chain combines TRBV6-5 with TRBJ1-1; 7 nucleotides line up with TRBD1. CDR1 is MNHEY and CDR2 is SVGAGI in the germline V gene. CDR3 length: 13 amino acids. With 11 bases clipped from V and 1 base from J, the junction kept 7 bases outside the gene matches. The CDR3 DNA follows: TGTGCCTGCTCGACAGGGCCGAACACTGAAGCTTTCTTT. It translates to CACSTGPNTEAFF.

The rearrangement links TRBV19 to TRBJ2-1; 7 nucleotides agree with TRBD1. Germline CDR1 reads LNHDA; CDR2 reads SQIVND (reference sequence). The CDR3 loop spans 12 amino acids. Unmatched junction bases numbered 5, after V lost 10 bases and J lost 5 bases. CDR3 protein: CAIVRGHNEQFF. The CDR3 DNA sequence: TGTGCCATAGTTAGGGGGCACAATGAGCAGTTCTTC. The full variable domain, rest sourced from reference TRBV19 and TRBJ2-1, is DGGITQSPKYLFRKEGQNVTLSCEQNLNHDAMYWYRQDPGQGLRLIYYSQIVNDFQKGDIAEGYSVSREKKESFPLTVTSAQKNPTAFYLCAIVRGHNEQFFGPGTRLTVL.

The chain joins TRBV25-1 to TRBJ2-1, with 13 bases fitting TRBD2. The junction had 5 bases not matched to a gene; V was cut back by 3 bases and J by 6 bases. Germline values: CDR1 MGHDK, CDR2 SYGVNS. This CDR3 contains 16 residues. The CDR3 loop is CASSDWTSGGGNEQFF. CDR3 bases: TGTGCCAGCAGTGACTGGACTAGCGGGGGAGGCAATGAGCAGTTCTTC.

The gene calls are TRBV19 and TRBJ1-2; 9 bases align to TRBD1. The CDR3 length is 16 residues. CDR1 LNHDA and CDR2 SQIVND come from the germline V gene (reference sequence). J gave up 6 bases and V 9 bases, and 17 bases lay outside the gene matches. The CDR3 nucleotides are TGTGCCAGCCTCGCTACCGGGACAGGGAAGAAGAATGGCTACACCTTC. Its protein is CASLATGTGKKNGYTF.

The chain joins TRBV5-1 to TRBJ1-2, with D unresolved. This CDR3 has 15 amino acids. Trimming left V 4 bases short and J 2 bases short, with 15 bases between. The germline gives CDR1 SGHRS, CDR2 YFSETQ. CDR3 DNA sequence: TGCGCCAGCAGCGCCGGACTATGGATGAACTATGGCTACACCTTC. Translated: CASSAGLWMNYGYTF.

The sample holds a few counts of this clone. The chain carries TRBV5-1 and TRBJ2-2, with 7 bases matching TRBD1. Germline lookup yields CDR1 SGHRS and CDR2 YFSETQ. V lost 0 bases to trimming and J lost 6 bases; unmatched junction nucleotides: 5. The CDR3 has 15 residues. CDR3 loop: CASSLDSGGSGELFF. The CDR3 DNA sequence: TGCGCCAGCAGCTTGGATTCAGGGGGTTCCGGGGAGCTGTTTTTT.

V is TRBV7-2 and J is TRBJ1-5, with a tentative D call TRBD1 (6 bases). Trimming stripped 5 bases from V and 4 bases from J, with 9 bases between. This CDR3 is built from 13 residues. The V gene's germline CDR1 is SGHTA and CDR2 FQGNSA. The CDR3 DNA follows: TGTGCCAGCAGCGGACAGACTAATCAGCCCCAGCATTTT. Its translation: CASSGQTNQPQHF.

This clone was found once. The V and J genes are TRBV10-1 and TRBJ1-5; D remains unclear. Trimming pared 11 bases from V and 8 bases from J, leaving 25 bases between. CDR1 WNHNN and CDR2 SYGVQD come from the germline V gene (reference sequence). The CDR3 is made up of 15 amino acids. The CDR3 coding sequence is TGCGCCGACTTTTTATCAGCGCGGTACGCCGAGCCCCAGCATTTT. Its translation: CADFLSARYAEPQHF.

This chain connects TRBV6-4 to TRBJ1-1; D is possibly TRBD1 (6 bases). This CDR3 is 14 amino acids long. Trimming shortened V by 0 bases and J by 14 bases, and 19 bases separated the two germline ends. The V gene's germline CDR1 is MRHNA and CDR2 SNTAGT. The CDR3 DNA reads as TGTGCCAGCAGTGACTCAGGCAGGGGCAACGCAAGGTTCTTT. Its translation: CASSDSGRGNARFF.

The chain combines TRBV18 with TRBJ2-4; D gene ambiguous. V lost 4 bases, J lost 0 bases, and 13 bases lay in between. CDR1 and CDR2 (germline): KGHSH, LQKENI. The CDR3 runs to 16 residues. The CDR3 DNA reads as TGTGCCAGCTCACTTTCCGTAACATTAGCCAAAAACATTCAGTACTTC. Its translation: CASSLSVTLAKNIQYF.